This TCR beta chain comes out of a study of blood T cells in healthy people across ages. Broader study findings: Age advanced and TCR beta diversity per million T cells fell, roughly linearly.

Per germline, CDR1 DFQATT and CDR2 SNEGSKA (reference sequence). The CDR3 contains 12 residues. The J segment lost 4 bases and the V segment lost 6 bases, leaving 5 bases of the junction unmatched. A second 7 to 11 cycle PCR used barcoded and J-beta primers. TCRdb analysed the 5' RACE reads with MiXCR anew, one entry per CDR3 protein. The table has about 1,500,000 distinct CDR3 sequences, roughly 28% seen once; the top ten hold about 7.7%. In the case of this clonotype: Its target is unknown.

Sequencing input: blood. The chain is built from TRBV20-1 and TRBJ1-2, with 7 bases fitting TRBD1. The receptor comes from a woman aged 25 to 39 in good health. This CDR3 reads CSAKAGGYGYTF. In DNA form, the CDR3 reads TGCAGTGCCAAAGCAGGGGGCTATGGCTACACCTTC.